This TCR beta chain was retrieved from a study of T-cell reconstitution after alpha-beta-depleted transplantation in children. This sample's TCRbeta library carried unique molecular identifier barcodes. A single record per CDR3 protein comes from TCRdb applying MiXCR to the PCR reads. This sample has approximately 1,000,000 distinct CDR3 sequences; around 30% occur once, and the top ten carry about 28%. The CDR3 is 12 amino acids. CDR1 is MNHEY and CDR2 is SMNVEV in the germline V gene (reference sequence). With 3 bases removed from V and 11 bases from J, the gap between germline ends came to 13 bases. To note about this clonotype: Antigen: not known.

Study observations and caveats: Some patients owed their high day-60 TCRbeta diversity to surviving recipient T cells and thymic progenitors. Several hundred rapidly expanded clones from non-depleted graft cells reportedly supplied alpha-beta T cells about two months post-transplant. T-cell counts and diversity were attributed mostly to newly produced T cells one year after transplant.

V usage is TRBV27 and J usage is TRBJ1-1; TRBD1 is a possible D gene (5 bases). The clonotype originates from a boy less than two years old who had a stem cell transplant for SCID, so the T cells may come from the graft donor. The starting material was PBMCs, mostly from graft donor cells, obtained 360 days after TCRalphabeta/CD19-depleted stem cell transplant. CDR3 coding DNA: TGTGCCAGCAGTTTGGAGGGACTTCAGGCTTTCTTT. Translation: CASSLEGLQAFF.